This T cell receptor (beta chain) was sequenced in a study of cytomegalovirus exposure and HLA in healthy donors. Study-wide points: In a later analysis, TCR beta V- and J-gene trimming showed a link to a missense DCLRE1C variant.

Trimming shortened V by 3 bases and J by 15 bases, and 16 bases separated the two germline ends. The CDR3 is 13 amino acids. Germline CDR1 and CDR2: SGDLS and YYNGEE. Points on this clone: Its antigen is not known.

Primers for the PCR totalled 60 Vbeta and 13 Jbeta. Assay used: immunoSEQ multiplex PCR; TCRdb lists only in-frame clones, some missing. Of 160,000 or so clones listed, over 65% are singletons. Everyone who donated was a healthy bone marrow donor. The sequenced sample was PBMCs. The rearrangement uses TRBV9 and TRBJ1-6; D is perhaps TRBD1 (6 bases). The TCR was taken from a man aged 18 to 35 in good health and CMV-seropositive. For the CDR3, the DNA is TGTGCCAGCAGCGGAGGGGGGGGGACCCACCTCCACTTT. It encodes CASSGGGGTHLHF.